The rows below give T cell receptor beta chains drawn from one sample of a study of shared clonotypes between healthy human individuals. This table comes from immunoSEQ multiplex PCR, and its TCRdb copy is limited to in-frame clones, with some not included. This sample has hundreds of thousands of clones, with more than 95% found just once. The specimen was naive CD4+ T cells sorted from blood. The receptors were gathered from a woman in her twenties or thirties in good health. Each CDR3 is given with its conserved first and last residue. Each record gives: V gene, CDR3 protein.

v_gene: TRBV7-9
CDR3aa: CACTTAGGGETQYF

v_gene: TRBV6-1
CDR3aa: CASSRDPNQPQHF

v_gene: TRBV29-1
CDR3aa: CSVARGGFGNEQFF

v_gene: TRBV4-1
CDR3aa: CASSQDSVDEQYF

v_gene: TRBV9
CDR3aa: CASSAALDTEQFF

v_gene: TRBV28
CDR3aa: CASSFVGLAGHNEQFF

v_gene: TRBV29-1
CDR3aa: CSVEGQGPHPKGSGNTIYF

v_gene: TRBV28
CDR3aa: CASSPGTSGARHF

v_gene: TRBV28
CDR3aa: CASSLGLGQPVRTEAFF

v_gene: TRBV15
CDR3aa: CATSVDRGTDNEQFF

v_gene: TRBV30
CDR3aa: CAWSVNTEAFF

v_gene: TRBV28
CDR3aa: CASSSPGSPITDTQYF

v_gene: TRBV10-2
CDR3aa: CASSGFRETTYEQYF

v_gene: TRBV11-2
CDR3aa: CASSVIQGAQYF

v_gene: TRBV27
CDR3aa: CASSLFAGPYEQYF

v_gene: TRBV10-1
CDR3aa: CASSDSDRPYEQYF

v_gene: TRBV19
CDR3aa: CASSPPGVLRVQPQHF

v_gene: TRBV11-3
CDR3aa: CASSSSIASHTYNEQFF

v_gene: TRBV20-1
CDR3aa: CSATSTYEQFF

v_gene: TRBV5-1
CDR3aa: CASSVTTGTEAFF

v_gene: TRBV27
CDR3aa: CASSPSSNRGVNTEAFF

v_gene: TRBV25-1
CDR3aa: CASSDRSTVEQYF

v_gene: TRBV5-1
CDR3aa: CASSMTTGIPQETQYF

v_gene: TRBV2
CDR3aa: CASSDGRNSPLHF

v_gene: TRBV27
CDR3aa: CASSLLDPRTDTQYF

v_gene: TRBV6-5
CDR3aa: CASNSRVVNSPLHF

v_gene: TRBV5-4
CDR3aa: CASSLGGVQETQYF

v_gene: TRBV10-3
CDR3aa: CAISVDRGFYEQYF

v_gene: TRBV5-4
CDR3aa: CASSLYFLAGEIHEQYF

v_gene: TRBV7-3
CDR3aa: CASSPVEGGQGYGYTF

v_gene: TRBV27
CDR3aa: CASRNLGQKAYEQYF

v_gene: TRBV15
CDR3aa: CATRRTGGVYEQYF

v_gene: TRBV5-1
CDR3aa: CASSFTGLGDTEAFF

v_gene: TRBV2
CDR3aa: CASRGQASFGYTF

v_gene: TRBV19
CDR3aa: CASSPQTSGSIDTQYF

v_gene: TRBV5-4
CDR3aa: CASSQVAGDSNQPQHF

v_gene: TRBV6-5
CDR3aa: CASRSFGEQYF

v_gene: TRBV7-3
CDR3aa: CASSLRKETQYF

v_gene: TRBV27
CDR3aa: CASSFTGPGTQYF

v_gene: TRBV6-5
CDR3aa: CASSSDRNTEAFF

v_gene: TRBV7-8
CDR3aa: CASSPRRGGNGYTF

v_gene: TRBV19
CDR3aa: CASSTNSGNTIYF

v_gene: TRBV25-1
CDR3aa: CASSPRASGANVLTF

v_gene: TRBV6-1
CDR3aa: CASSEREDTSSYEQYF

v_gene: TRBV4-2
CDR3aa: CASSEGTGGTEKLFF

v_gene: TRBV27
CDR3aa: CASSLRGGSGYEQYF

v_gene: TRBV28
CDR3aa: CASSLGTGERQPQHF

v_gene: TRBV5-1
CDR3aa: CASSLTEGIYEQYF

v_gene: TRBV28
CDR3aa: CASSFGAANTGELFF